The 22 T cell receptor beta chains reported below all come from one sample, sequenced in a study of cytomegalovirus exposure and HLA in healthy donors. The primer mix had 60 Vbeta and 13 Jbeta primers. Sequencing was performed with immunoSEQ multiplex PCR; in TCRdb, only in-frame clones are kept and a portion is missing. The sample yields some 99,000 clones, around three quarters seen once. The sequenced sample consisted of PBMCs. Receptors originate from a woman between 50 and 59 years old in good health and CMV-seropositive.

The chain combines TRBV7-2 with TRBJ2-1; 10 positions agree with TRBD2. V was pared by 7 bases and J by 4 bases, with 7 bases of the junction left unmatched. Germline-derived CDR1 and CDR2 are SGHTA and FQGNSA. The CDR3 runs to 15 residues. CDR3 loop: CASTQRGGRYNEQFF. CDR3 DNA: TGTGCCAGCACGCAGCGGGGGGGCCGGTACAATGAGCAGTTCTTC.

The rearrangement uses TRBV5-1 and TRBJ1-1; D may be TRBD1 (6 bases). Trimming removed 4 bases from V and 1 base from J, with 11 bases in between. CDR3 length: 14 residues. Per the germline V gene, CDR1 is SGHRS and CDR2 is YFSETQ. As DNA, the CDR3 is TGCGCCAGCAGCGTTGGACAGCCGAACACTGAAGCTTTCTTT. It specifies CASSVGQPNTEAFF.

V gene TRBV27 combines with J gene TRBJ2-1; TRBD2 might be the D (6 bases). Deletions cut 7 bases from V and 5 bases from J, with 15 bases between. This CDR3 has 14 residues. Germline V CDR1 and CDR2: MNHEY, SMNVEV (reference sequence). CDR3 coding DNA: TGTGCCAGCAACGAGGCGGGACGGCACAATGAGCAGTTCTTC. Translation gives CASNEAGRHNEQFF.

This sequence joins TRBV6-5 and TRBJ1-5; D possibly corresponds to TRBD1 (5 bases). The CDR3 length is 15 residues. In germline, CDR1 is MNHEY, CDR2 SVGAGI. The germline V and J ends were trimmed by 4 bases and 2 bases, with 12 bases remaining between them. DNA for the CDR3: TGTGCCAGCAGTTCCGATTGGGGGGGCAATCAGCCCCAGCATTTT. Translated, it gives CASSSDWGGNQPQHF.

This chain uses TRBV5-1 with TRBJ2-1; 9 bases line up with TRBD2. Unmatched junction bases numbered 7, after V lost 0 bases and J lost 6 bases. The CDR3 covers 16 residues. Per germline, CDR1 SGHRS and CDR2 YFSETQ. The CDR3 reads CASSLVPSGALNEQFF. CDR3 bases: TGCGCCAGCAGCTTGGTTCCTAGCGGGGCTCTCAATGAGCAGTTCTTC.

V usage is TRBV2 and J usage is TRBJ2-5, with 7 bases that match TRBD1. V was clipped by 6 bases and J by 3 bases; unmatched bases: 4. Germline V gene sequence: CDR1 SNHLY, CDR2 FYNNEI. This CDR3 comprises 13 residues. In DNA, the CDR3 is TGTGCCAGCAGCGACAGGGTTGAAGAGACCCAGTACTTC. Amino acid sequence: CASSDRVEETQYF.

This sequence joins TRBV2 and TRBJ1-2; TRBD1 matches at 8 bases. Germline V gives CDR1 SNHLY, CDR2 FYNNEI. The CDR3 is made up of 15 amino acids. Losses at the gene ends were 6 bases for V and 0 bases for J; bases not matched to a gene: 6. Written as DNA, the CDR3 is TGTGCCAGCAGGATTGAACAGGGGGCTAACTATGGCTACACCTTC. Protein sequence: CASRIEQGANYGYTF.

The chain joins TRBV7-2 to TRBJ2-5; D is perhaps TRBD2 (5 bases). From germline, CDR1 is SGHTA and CDR2 FQGNSA. The CDR3 consists of 16 residues. V shed 5 bases and J shed 2 bases, with 18 bases lying between them. In nucleotides, the CDR3 is TGTGCCAGCAGCCAAGCAGAGTTGAGGAGGCAAGAGACCCAGTACTTC. Residues: CASSQAELRRQETQYF.

V and J are TRBV7-9 and TRBJ2-5; 11 bases agree with TRBD1. From germline, CDR1 is SEHNR and CDR2 FQNEAQ (reference sequence). The CDR3 is made up of 15 amino acids. The V and J ends lost 1 base and 6 bases, in that order; junction bases with no gene match: 4. The CDR3 spells CASSLGTGGEQTQYF. In DNA, the CDR3 is TGTGCCAGCAGCTTAGGGACAGGGGGCGAGCAGACCCAGTACTTC.

The chain carries TRBV29-1 and TRBJ2-4, with D possibly matching TRBD1 (6 bases). Germline CDR1 and CDR2: SQVTM and ANQGSEA. CDR3 size: 13 residues. V was shortened by 0 bases and J by 8 bases, with 11 bases between the two germline ends. The CDR3, as DNA: TGCAGCGTTGAAGAACAGGGATTGTACATTCAGTACTTC. Translating it yields CSVEEQGLYIQYF.

V usage is TRBV18 and J usage is TRBJ2-5; the D gene is possibly TRBD1 (5 bases). The germline V gene has CDR1 KGHSH and CDR2 LQKENI. Trimming took 1 base from V and 4 from J, leaving 10 bases between them. This CDR3 has 14 residues. Written as DNA, the CDR3 is TGTGCCAGCTCACCACAGGGGCCCCTAGAGACCCAGTACTTC. It translates to CASSPQGPLETQYF.

This chain links TRBV7-9 with TRBJ2-4; a possible D gene is TRBD2 (6 bases). Trimming shortened V by 0 bases and J by 0 bases, and 9 bases separated the two germline ends. In germline, CDR1 is SEHNR, CDR2 FQNEAQ (reference sequence). This CDR3 has 16 amino acids. CDR3 in DNA: TGTGCCAGCAGCTTAGCGGAGGGCCTAGCCAAAAACATTCAGTACTTC. Translating it yields CASSLAEGLAKNIQYF.

A few counts support this clone. This chain uses TRBV5-6 with TRBJ1-1; 8 nucleotides match TRBD1. This CDR3 region has 13 residues. Trimming took 4 bases from V and 7 from J; bases not matched to a gene: 6. Germline-derived CDR1 and CDR2 are SGHDT and YYEEEE. The CDR3 nucleotides read TGTGCCAGCAGCGCTCAGGGGGCCGGTGAAGCTTTCTTT. It yields the protein CASSAQGAGEAFF.

This clone was recorded only once. The V gene is TRBV7-3, the J gene TRBJ1-6, with D possibly matching TRBD1 (6 bases). Trimming shortened V by 3 bases and J by 7 bases, and 16 bases separated the two germline ends. CDR1 and CDR2 (germline): SGHTA, FQGTGA. The CDR3 sequence is 16 residues long. The CDR3 region is CASSLQGGPENSPLHF. The CDR3 coding sequence is TGTGCCAGCAGCTTGCAAGGGGGACCAGAGAATTCACCCCTCCACTTT.

This clone was detected only a few times. This chain connects TRBV11-2 to TRBJ2-7; D unclear. Germline V CDR1 and CDR2: SGHAT, FQNNGV. The V and J ends lost 0 bases and 0 bases respectively, with 6 bases between them. CDR3 length: 14 residues. CDR3 sequence reads: CASSLDAGSYEQYF. CDR3 DNA sequence: TGTGCCAGCAGCTTAGACGCAGGCTCCTACGAGCAGTACTTC.

The genes are TRBV10-3 and TRBJ1-1; D possibly corresponds to TRBD1 (6 bases). This CDR3 is built from 13 residues. Trimming cost V 3 bases and J 7 bases, with 12 bases left between them. The germline gives CDR1 ENHRY, CDR2 SYGVKD. The CDR3 spells CAISERGISEAFF. CDR3 DNA sequence: TGTGCCATCAGTGAAAGGGGGATTAGTGAAGCTTTCTTT.

The chain links TRBV4-1 to TRBJ1-2, with D unresolved. The V and J ends lost 1 base and 4 bases respectively, with 16 bases between them. Germline V gene lookup returns CDR1 MGHRA and CDR2 YSYEKL. The CDR3 is made up of 16 amino acids. CDR3: CASSQAIAGEGYGYTF. The CDR3 DNA is TGCGCCAGCAGCCAAGCTATTGCGGGAGAGGGCTATGGCTACACCTTC.

The chain combines TRBV7-8 with TRBJ2-7, with D maybe TRBD1 (6 bases). The V and J ends lost 4 bases and 2 bases respectively, with 12 bases between them. Germline CDR1 reads SGHVS; CDR2 reads FQNEAQ. This CDR3 has 14 residues. CDR3 nucleotides: TGTGCCAGCAGCTCCCAGGGGAGACCCTACGAGCAGTACTTC. It specifies CASSSQGRPYEQYF.

CDR3 amino acids: CASSLILGAQDTQYF. CDR3 sequence (DNA): TGTGCCAGCAGCCTCATACTGGGGGCCCAAGATACGCAGTATTTT. This chain links TRBV5-4 with TRBJ2-3, with D possibly matching TRBD1 (6 bases). Between the trimmed V and J ends, which lost 4 bases and 5 bases, there was a span of 17 bases. In germline, CDR1 is SGHNT, CDR2 YYREEE (reference sequence). The CDR3 totals 15 residues.

Comment on this clone: Relative to the germline gene, one junction end is altered; a read error may explain this. The CDR3 DNA reads TGTTCCAGCAGCTTAGCTGCGGGAAGACACACTGAAGCTTTCTTT. Its translation: CSSSLAAGRHTEAFF. The chain couples TRBV7-9 to TRBJ1-1; the D is unclear. The germline gives CDR1 SEHNR, CDR2 FQNEAQ (reference sequence). The length of the CDR3 is 15 residues.

The chain uses TRBV18 and TRBJ1-6, with a tentative D call TRBD1 (5 bases). The CDR3 consists of 14 residues. The V gene lost 6 bases and the J gene lost 5 bases, with 11 bases spanning the gap. Germline V gene sequence: CDR1 KGHSH, CDR2 LQKENI. The CDR3 is CASSPGANNSPLHF. The CDR3 coding sequence is TGTGCCAGCTCCCCTGGGGCTAATAATTCACCCCTCCACTTT.

This chain connects TRBV11-2 to TRBJ2-2; D is possibly TRBD2 (5 bases). The CDR3 extends over 16 amino acids. Germline-derived CDR1 and CDR2 are SGHAT and FQNNGV. The germline V and J ends were trimmed by 4 bases and 3 bases, with 15 bases remaining between them. The CDR3 spells CASSSSLISDTGELFF. The CDR3 DNA reads as TGTGCCAGCAGCTCCAGCCTCATTAGCGACACCGGGGAGCTGTTTTTT.